These 27 T cell receptor beta chains came from one sample sequenced in a study of cytomegalovirus exposure and HLA in healthy donors. With 60 Vbeta and 13 Jbeta primers, the PCR was carried out. Here immunoSEQ multiplex PCR was the method, and the copy in TCRdb shows in-frame clones only, minus some. The table lists 100,000 to 120,000 clones, 65% to 85% of them singletons, with approximately 6.1% in the top ten. Sequencing used PBMCs. These receptors were collected from a young man in good health and CMV-seronegative.

The chain uses TRBV18 and TRBJ2-7; weak D call: TRBD1 (6 bases). The CDR3 sequence is 13 residues long. V was shortened by 4 bases and J by 7 bases, with 14 bases between the two germline ends. Germline V gives CDR1 KGHSH, CDR2 LQKENI. For the CDR3, the DNA is TGTGCCAGCTCACAGACAGGCAGTTGGGAGCAGTACTTC. It encodes CASSQTGSWEQYF.

The CDR3 spells CASSSLGTVGNTIYF. The CDR3 DNA reads as TGTGCCAGCAGCTCCCTCGGGACAGTTGGAAACACCATATATTTT. The chain employs TRBV7-3 and TRBJ1-3; 7 bases match TRBD1. Germline trimming cut 4 bases from V and 3 bases from J; bases unmatched to any gene: 6. The CDR3 loop spans 15 amino acids. The V gene's germline CDR1 is SGHTA and CDR2 FQGTGA. The entire variable domain, with the rest obtained from reference TRBV7-3 and TRBJ1-3, is as follows: GAGVSQTPSNKVTEKGKYVELRCDPISGHTALYWYRQSLGQGPEFLIYFQGTGAADDSGLPNDRFFAVRPEGSVSTLKIQRTERGDSAVYLCASSSLGTVGNTIYFGEGSWLTVV.

The genes are TRBV6-6 and TRBJ2-1; 11 nucleotides align to TRBD2. V shed 8 bases, J shed 6 bases, and the junction held 6 bases outside the gene matches. Germline loops: CDR1 MNHNY, CDR2 SVGAGI (reference sequence). This CDR3 is 14 amino acids long. The CDR3 sequence: CASSLAGGFNEQFF. For the CDR3, the DNA is TGTGCCAGCTCTCTAGCGGGAGGTTTCAATGAGCAGTTCTTC.

This clone was seen a handful of times. The chain links TRBV6-1 to TRBJ1-1, with D unclear. Germline-derived CDR1 and CDR2 are MNHNS and SASEGT. Between the trimmed V and J ends, which lost 6 bases and 10 bases, there was a span of 12 bases. This CDR3 has 11 amino acids. In nucleotides, the CDR3 is TGTGCCAGCAGGGGAGGAGCCGGAGCTTTCTTT. It yields the protein CASRGGAGAFF.

The V and J genes are TRBV28 and TRBJ2-7; TRBD2 agrees at 8 bases. The CDR3 consists of 16 residues. With 2 bases clipped from V and 4 bases from J, the junction kept 10 bases outside the gene matches. In germline, CDR1 is MDHEN, CDR2 SYDVKM. This CDR3 is CASSLVSSGLLYEQYF. Written as DNA, the CDR3 is TGTGCCAGCAGTTTAGTCTCTAGCGGGCTTCTTTACGAGCAGTACTTC.

V and J are TRBV28 and TRBJ2-2; D might be TRBD2 (6 bases). Per the germline V gene, CDR1 is MDHEN and CDR2 is SYDVKM. The CDR3 spans 13 residues. V shed 7 bases and J shed 5 bases, with 11 bases lying between them. Here the CDR3 reads CASMAGNTGELFF. The CDR3 DNA reads TGTGCCAGCATGGCGGGGAATACCGGGGAGCTGTTTTTT.

J is TRBJ2-3 and V is TRBV27; 9 bases align to TRBD2. The germline V gene has CDR1 MNHEY and CDR2 SMNVEV (reference sequence). Germline trimming cut 9 bases from V and 1 base from J; bases unmatched to any gene: 11. The CDR3 loop spans 16 amino acids. CDR3 DNA sequence: TGTGCCAGAAAACCCTTAGCGGGAGAGGGCACAGATACGCAGTATTTT. It codes for CARKPLAGEGTDTQYF.

The V call is TRBV6-4, the J call TRBJ1-4; 7 bases align to TRBD1. This CDR3 has 18 amino acids. CDR1 MRHNA and CDR2 SNTAGT come from the germline V gene. V lost 2 bases to trimming and J lost 0 bases; unmatched junction nucleotides: 9. Written as DNA, the CDR3 is TGTGCCAGCAGTGACCGCCCGGTGACAGGGACAACTAATGAAAAACTGTTTTTT. Amino acid sequence: CASSDRPVTGTTNEKLFF.

This chain connects TRBV7-9 to TRBJ2-3, with 10 bases that match TRBD2. This CDR3 is 16 amino acids long. Trimming removed 6 bases from V and 2 bases from J; junction bases left unmatched: 8. CDR1 and CDR2 from the germline V gene are SEHNR and FQNEAQ (reference sequence). CDR3 bases: TGTGCCAGCAGTTTACTCGGACTAGCGGACACAGATACGCAGTATTTT. Its translation is CASSLLGLADTDTQYF.

The chain combines TRBV9 with TRBJ2-2; 8 bases line up with TRBD1. The germline V gene encodes CDR1 SGDLS and CDR2 YYNGEE. The CDR3 spans 15 residues. The trim removed 0 bases at V and 4 bases at J, leaving 2 bases unmatched. The CDR3, as DNA: TGTGCCAGCAGCGTAGGGACAGGGATCACCGGGGAGCTGTTTTTT. It specifies CASSVGTGITGELFF.

V usage is TRBV27 and J usage is TRBJ1-4; possibly TRBD1 for D (6 bases). CDR1 and CDR2 from the germline V gene are MNHEY and SMNVEV (reference sequence). This CDR3 comprises 16 residues. V lost 4 bases and J 7 bases, leaving 19 bases between the germline ends. The CDR3 loop is CASSSVGSGESEKLFF. The CDR3 nucleotides read TGTGCCAGCAGTTCCGTAGGGTCAGGGGAGAGTGAAAAACTGTTTTTT.

The chain has TRBV19 and TRBJ1-5; tentative D call: TRBD1 (5 bases). Germline V gene lookup returns CDR1 LNHDA and CDR2 SQIVND (reference sequence). Between the trimmed V and J ends, which lost 4 bases and 6 bases, there was a span of 25 bases. The CDR3 is made up of 18 amino acids. The CDR3 nucleotides are TGTGCCAGTAGTACCCATTGGGTAGGGGCAGAATTAGTTCAGCCCCAGCATTTT. Residues: CASSTHWVGAELVQPQHF.

V usage is TRBV30 and J usage is TRBJ1-1; D unclear. The CDR3 totals 12 residues. V lost 7 bases and J lost 0, with 9 bases in between. Germline CDR1 and CDR2: GTSNPN and SVGIG (reference sequence). CDR3 bases: TGTGCCTCGGGGAACTTGAACACTGAAGCTTTCTTT. Its translation: CASGNLNTEAFF.

The chain joins TRBV4-2 to TRBJ1-2, with 7 bases lining up with TRBD1. J was trimmed by 8 bases and V by 5 bases; bases with no gene match: 11. CDR3 size: 14 residues. Germline-derived CDR1 and CDR2 are LGHNA and YNFKEQ. The CDR3 DNA reads TGTGCCAGCAGCTCTTCCGGGACAGCGTCCGGCTACACCTTC. It specifies CASSSSGTASGYTF.

The chain joins TRBV28 to TRBJ1-1; D may be TRBD1 (5 bases). The CDR3 totals 13 residues. Trimming pared 6 bases from V and 1 base from J, leaving 9 bases between. CDR1 is MDHEN, CDR2 SYDVKM, per germline. Written as DNA, the CDR3 is TGTGCCAGCAGCTCTGGACAGAACACTGAAGCTTTCTTT. Translated, it gives CASSSGQNTEAFF.

The gene calls are TRBV6-5 and TRBJ2-7; D not resolved. Germline V lookup: CDR1 MNHEY, CDR2 SVGAGI. Between the trimmed V and J ends, which lost 4 bases and 2 bases, there was a span of 3 bases. The CDR3 runs to 11 residues. The CDR3 DNA is TGTGCCAGCAGTTTCGCCTACGAGCAGTACTTC. Encoded protein: CASSFAYEQYF.

This clone has only one observation. The gene calls are TRBV5-1 and TRBJ1-2, with D maybe TRBD1 (6 bases). Germline assignment: CDR1 SGHRS and CDR2 YFSETQ. V shed 4 bases and J shed 3 bases, with 13 bases lying between them. The CDR3 loop spans 14 amino acids. CDR3 coding DNA: TGCGCCAGCAGCCCCTGGGACACCTACTATGGCTACACCTTC. The encoded protein is CASSPWDTYYGYTF. The full variable domain, completed using reference TRBV5-1 and TRBJ1-2, is KAGVTQTPRYLIKTRGQQVTLSCSPISGHRSVSWYQQTPGQGLQFLFEYFSETQRNKGNFPGRFSGRQFSNSRSEMNVSTLELGDSALYLCASSPWDTYYGYTFGSGTRLTVV.

The rearrangement joins TRBV5-1 to TRBJ2-1; 9 bases fit TRBD2. In germline, CDR1 is SGHRS, CDR2 YFSETQ. Trimming removed 0 bases from V and 1 base from J; junction bases left unmatched: 11. The CDR3 is 19 residues long. The CDR3 DNA reads as TGCGCCAGCAGCTTGGAGGCGGGAGGGGGGATATGGTCCTACAATGAGCAGTTCTTC. Translating it yields CASSLEAGGGIWSYNEQFF.

This clone was counted once. The chain uses TRBV4-3 and TRBJ2-1; D possibly corresponds to TRBD2 (7 bases). Germline V lookup: CDR1 LGHNA, CDR2 YSLEER. V lost 4 bases and J 2 bases, leaving 15 bases between the germline ends. There are 16 residues in the CDR3. CDR3 nucleotides: TGCGCCAGCAGCCCGGGGGGTAGGGGGGCCTACAATGAGCAGTTCTTC. This gives the protein CASSPGGRGAYNEQFF.

This chain uses TRBV10-2 with TRBJ2-2; 7 bases map to TRBD1. CDR1 and CDR2 from the germline V gene are WSHSY and SAAADI. The CDR3 runs 16 residues. The trim removed 5 bases at V and 1 base at J, leaving 7 bases unmatched. CDR3 sequence reads: CASSLFRTGNTGELFF. CDR3 in DNA: TGCGCCAGCAGTTTGTTCCGGACAGGGAACACCGGGGAGCTGTTTTTT.

This chain joins TRBV11-2 and TRBJ2-1; D is possibly TRBD2 (7 bases). V was cut by 1 base and J by 10 bases, with 29 bases left in between. Germline V gene lookup returns CDR1 SGHAT and CDR2 FQNNGV. This CDR3 spans 19 amino acids. As DNA, the CDR3 is TGTGCCAGCAGCTTAGCTCACCCTTCCTTTTGGCGGGGGCGCAGGGAGCAGTTCTTC. This translates into CASSLAHPSFWRGRREQFF.

Regarding this clone: An end of the junction does not agree with germline; a read error may underlie this. The V call is TRBV7-6, the J call TRBJ2-2; 10 nucleotides line up with TRBD2. Germline assignment: CDR1 SGHVS and CDR2 FNYEAQ. CDR3 size: 15 residues. CDR3 nucleotides: TGTGCCAGCAGCCTAGCGGGAGCGGGCACCGGGGAGCTGTTTTTT. Amino acid sequence: CASSLAGAGTGELFF.

In its sample, this clone was seen once. This sequence joins TRBV6-6 and TRBJ2-7, with D uncertain. V lost 0 bases and J lost 2, with 8 bases in between. CDR1 is MNHNY and CDR2 is SVGAGI in the germline V gene (reference sequence). The CDR3 has 14 amino acids. The CDR3 spells CASSYSIATYEQYF. Written as DNA, the CDR3 is TGTGCCAGCAGTTACTCGATCGCGACCTACGAGCAGTACTTC.

This clone was counted a single time. The rearrangement uses TRBV27 and TRBJ2-1, with 7 bases aligning to TRBD2. The CDR3 consists of 14 residues. The junction had 9 bases not matched to a gene; V was cut back by 6 bases and J by 7 bases. Germline CDR1 MNHEY, CDR2 SMNVEV (reference sequence). The CDR3 loop reads CASSLRDYRNEQFF. CDR3 DNA sequence: TGTGCCAGCAGCTTAAGGGACTACCGTAATGAGCAGTTCTTC.

The chain recombines TRBV5-4 with TRBJ1-6; D is ambiguous. CDR1 and CDR2 from the germline V gene are SGHNT and YYREEE (reference sequence). The CDR3 runs to 13 residues. V was trimmed by 0 bases and J by 8 bases, leaving 6 bases between them. CDR3 amino acids: CASSLGGDSPLHF. The DNA of the CDR3 is TGTGCCAGCAGCTTGGGGGGAGATTCACCCCTCCACTTT.

The chain combines TRBV5-4 with TRBJ1-4; TRBD1 aligns across 7 bases. From germline, CDR1 is SGHNT and CDR2 YYREEE (reference sequence). CDR3 size: 14 residues. V dropped 4 bases and J dropped 8; count of bases not matched to a gene: 8. The CDR3 nucleotides are TGTGCCAGCAGCGCCCGACAGGGAGGAGAAAAACTGTTTTTT. Its protein product is CASSARQGGEKLFF.

This clone has only one observation. The chain has TRBV7-2 and TRBJ2-7; 8 bases line up with TRBD1. This CDR3 is 15 amino acids long. V was pared by 5 bases and J by 2 bases, with 8 bases of the junction left unmatched. Per germline, CDR1 SGHTA and CDR2 FQGNSA. CDR3 nucleotides: TGTGCCAGCAGCGCACCGGGACAGGCACCCTACGAGCAGTACTTC. Protein product: CASSAPGQAPYEQYF.